A single sample is the source of the 17 T cell receptor beta chains below, sequenced in a study of blood T cell repertoires in COVID-19. The table came from immunoSEQ multiplex PCR; TCRdb's copy has only in-frame clones and leaves some out. Here the sample spans roughly 290,000 clones, over 75% being singletons. The specimen sequenced was peripheral blood. These receptors were taken from a woman in her thirties with COVID-19, enrolled during active disease.

The CDR3 is CAISRSGIGDIQYF. In DNA form, the CDR3 reads TGTGCCATCAGCCGAAGCGGGATTGGGGACATTCAGTACTTC. The chain is built from TRBV10-3 and TRBJ2-4; the match to TRBD2 covers 7 bases. V dropped 6 bases and J dropped 8; count of bases not matched to a gene: 10. Germline loops: CDR1 ENHRY, CDR2 SYGVKD. The CDR3 contains 14 residues.

This rearrangement joins TRBV7-2 to TRBJ1-5, with D possibly matching TRBD1 (5 bases). V lost 1 base and J 6 bases, leaving 13 bases between the germline ends. The CDR3 is 15 residues long. The germline gives CDR1 SGHTA, CDR2 FQGNSA. CDR3 sequence reads: CASSLGRALGQPQHF. DNA of the CDR3: TGTGCCAGCAGCTTAGGCAGGGCTCTGGGTCAGCCCCAGCATTTT.

The rearrangement joins TRBV6-5 to TRBJ1-2, with TRBD1 identical over 7 bases. The CDR3 runs 13 residues. V dropped 6 bases and J dropped 2; count of bases not matched to a gene: 3. Germline V CDR1 and CDR2: MNHEY, SVGAGI. Here the CDR3 DNA reads TGTGCCAGCAGGACAGGGAGGAACTATGGCTACACCTTC. It translates to CASRTGRNYGYTF.

This clone has just one count. V and J are TRBV5-1 and TRBJ2-1; 8 bases align to TRBD2. The CDR3 has 14 residues. Per the germline V gene, CDR1 is SGHRS and CDR2 is YFSETQ. V was clipped by 4 bases and J by 5 bases; unmatched bases: 5. The CDR3 coding sequence is TGCGCCAGCAGCCCGGGACTAGATGACAATGAGCAGTTCTTC. It yields the protein CASSPGLDDNEQFF.

This clone has more than one count but fewer than ten. The genes are TRBV2 and TRBJ2-1; TRBD1 is a possible D gene (6 bases). The CDR3 has 11 residues. Germline loops: CDR1 SNHLY, CDR2 FYNNEI. The germline V and J ends were trimmed by 4 bases and 11 bases, with 9 bases remaining between them. In DNA form, the CDR3 reads TGTGCCAGCAGTGCGCAGGGGAAGCAGTTCTTC. Translating gives CASSAQGKQFF.

The chain combines TRBV19 with TRBJ1-5; 12 bases are shared with TRBD1. V lost 1 base, J lost 0 bases, and 4 bases stayed unmatched. The germline CDR1 and CDR2 sequences are LNHDA and SQIVND (reference sequence). The CDR3 is made up of 18 amino acids. The CDR3 nucleotides are TGTGCCAGTAGTATAGCCGGGACAGGGGGCTTTAGCAATCAGCCCCAGCATTTT. Translating gives CASSIAGTGGFSNQPQHF.

In its sample, this clone was seen many times. The chain has TRBV2 and TRBJ1-6, with 10 bases identical to TRBD1. CDR1 and CDR2 (germline): SNHLY, FYNNEI. Trimming took 7 bases from V and 8 from J; bases not matched to a gene: 8. CDR3 length: 15 amino acids. Here the CDR3 DNA reads TGTGCCAGCAAGGAGGACAGGGGGAGGGATTCACCCCTCCACTTT. It translates to CASKEDRGRDSPLHF.

This chain links TRBV15 with TRBJ2-7; tentatively, D is TRBD2 (5 bases). Between the trimmed V and J ends, which lost 5 bases and 1 base, there was a span of 15 bases. Per the germline V gene, CDR1 is LNHNV and CDR2 is YYDKDF (reference sequence). The CDR3 loop spans 15 amino acids. The CDR3 DNA is TGTGCCACCAGCGGGTGGAGAAGCGGATCCTACGAGCAGTACTTC. Its protein is CATSGWRSGSYEQYF.

The chain joins TRBV5-6 to TRBJ2-5; 11 bases map to TRBD2. This CDR3 is 14 amino acids long. Per the germline V gene, CDR1 is SGHDT and CDR2 is YYEEEE. J was trimmed by 5 bases and V by 4 bases; bases with no gene match: 4. The CDR3 reads CASSQTSGAETQYF. The CDR3 bases are TGTGCCAGCAGCCAGACTAGCGGGGCCGAGACCCAGTACTTC. Full variable domain (outside the CDR3, taken from reference TRBV5-6 and TRBJ2-5): DAGVTQSPTHLIKTRGQQVTLRCSPKSGHDTVSWYQQALGQGPQFIFQYYEEEERQRGNFPDRFSGHQFPNYSSELNVNALLLGDSALYLCASSQTSGAETQYFGPGTRLLVL.

The chain recombines TRBV18 with TRBJ1-1; D call uncertain. The CDR3 length is 14 residues. V lost 0 bases, J lost 1 base, and 6 bases lay in between. Germline V gene data show CDR1 as KGHSH and CDR2 as LQKENI. The CDR3 DNA reads as TGTGCCAGCTCACCACCGTCCTCGAACACTGAAGCTTTCTTT. The encoded protein is CASSPPSSNTEAFF.

This clone was seen just once. This chain joins TRBV27 and TRBJ2-3, with D possibly TRBD1 on 6 matching bases. The ends were cut back, 1 base at V and 2 bases at J, with 7 bases in the middle. The germline V gene has CDR1 MNHEY and CDR2 SMNVEV (reference sequence). The CDR3 extends over 14 amino acids. CDR3 nucleotides: TGTGCCAGCAGTTTATACAGGGACACAGATACGCAGTATTTT. It yields the protein CASSLYRDTDTQYF.

The chain links TRBV6-1 to TRBJ2-1, with 15 nucleotides matching TRBD2. Germline V gene lookup returns CDR1 MNHNS and CDR2 SASEGT. The V and J ends lost 4 bases and 9 bases, in that order; junction bases with no gene match: 16. The CDR3 covers 19 residues. CDR3 nucleotide sequence: TGTGCCAGCAGTGCCGGACTAGCGGGAGGGCCACGTAGTAGTAGTGAGCAGTTCTTC. It is translated as CASSAGLAGGPRSSSEQFF.

This clone was found once. This chain uses TRBV23-1 with TRBJ2-5; 8 bases are shared with TRBD1. TRBV23-1 is an ORF for which the function is uncertain. This CDR3 has 15 residues. V was clipped by 3 bases and J by 2 bases; unmatched bases: 5. The DNA for the CDR3 is TGCGCCAGCAGTCAGCCAGGGGGCAGTCAAGAGACCCAGTACTTC. Translation: CASSQPGGSQETQYF.

This chain uses TRBV7-8 with TRBJ1-1; D might be TRBD1 (6 bases). This CDR3 spans 14 amino acids. Germline values: CDR1 SGHVS, CDR2 FQNEAQ. V lost 5 bases and J lost 4, with 14 bases in between. The CDR3 sequence is CASSPEIQGTEAFF. DNA of the CDR3: TGTGCCAGCAGCCCAGAGATACAGGGCACTGAAGCTTTCTTT.

This chain connects TRBV5-1 to TRBJ2-1, with D perhaps matching TRBD2 (6 bases). V lost 5 bases to trimming and J lost 6 bases, with 12 bases between them. This CDR3 is built from 13 residues. The germline V gene has CDR1 SGHRS and CDR2 YFSETQ. CDR3 in amino acids: CASRLGSGNEQFF. In DNA form, the CDR3 reads TGCGCCAGCAGACTCGGTAGCGGCAATGAGCAGTTCTTC.

In this sample, this clone turned up once. The V and J genes are TRBV6-5 and TRBJ1-4; D call uncertain. The CDR3 length is 15 residues. Trimming stripped 5 bases from V and 5 bases from J, with 15 bases between. CDR1 is MNHEY and CDR2 is SVGAGI in the germline V gene. CDR3 DNA: TGTGCCAGCAGTATGGGTCCAGACACCAATGAAAAACTGTTTTTT. Its protein is CASSMGPDTNEKLFF.

This clone was detected a few times. The chain has TRBV5-6 and TRBJ2-1, with 8 bases that match TRBD2. Germline V CDR1 and CDR2: SGHDT, YYEEEE. CDR3 length: 14 residues. Losses at the gene ends were 4 bases for V and 3 bases for J; bases not matched to a gene: 3. Written as DNA, the CDR3 is TGTGCCAGCAGCCTTACTAGCGGCTACAATGAGCAGTTCTTC. It codes for CASSLTSGYNEQFF.